These 9 T cell receptor beta chains came from one sample sequenced in a study of CD8+CD57+ T cells in acquired aplastic anemia. Sequencing was done on patients that had shown CD8+CD57+ cell expansion by flow cytometry. Both TCR beta VDJ combination and CDR3 sequence profiling were carried out. Genomic DNA was the template for this profiling. TCRdb independently ran MiXCR on the reads; one entry per CDR3 protein. The sample lists approximately 58,000 distinct CDR3 sequences, around 57% occurring once. Material: sorted CD4+, CD8+, or CD8+CD57+ T cells (not recorded which) from PBMCs. These TCRs come from a human donor with aplastic anemia.

This clonotype came up many times. The J gene is TRBJ2-1, the V gene TRBV5-1, with 7 bases that match TRBD1. This CDR3 is built from 15 residues. Germline lookup yields CDR1 SGHRS and CDR2 YFSETQ. V trimming: 3 bases; J trimming: 4 bases; junction bases outside the gene matches: 7. The CDR3 bases are TGCGCCAGCAGCTACACAGGGGACACTTACAATGAGCAGTTCTTC. The encoded protein is CASSYTGDTYNEQFF.

At least ten counts were recorded for this clonotype. The chain recombines TRBV11-2 with TRBJ2-1; 8 bases are a match to TRBD1. Germline V gene sequence: CDR1 SGHAT, CDR2 FQNNGV. The J segment lost 5 bases and the V segment lost 0 bases, leaving 3 bases of the junction unmatched. The CDR3 spans 15 residues. This chain's CDR3 is CASSLEGQVDNEQFF. CDR3 in DNA: TGTGCCAGCAGCTTAGAGGGACAGGTGGACAATGAGCAGTTCTTC.

This clonotype counts as large. The chain links TRBV25-1 to TRBJ1-2; the D gene is possibly TRBD1 (5 bases). The CDR3 is made up of 13 amino acids. Trimming left V 5 bases short and J 4 bases short, with 11 bases between. Germline V lookup: CDR1 MGHDK, CDR2 SYGVNS. This CDR3 reads CASSLGGGYGYTF. CDR3 nucleotide sequence: TGTGCCAGCAGTTTGGGGGGGGGCTATGGCTACACCTTC.

This clonotype was observed many times. The chain links TRBV9 to TRBJ2-1; 8 positions agree with TRBD2. V lost 3 bases, J lost 9 bases, and 5 bases stayed unmatched. CDR3 length equals 13 residues. Germline V gene data show CDR1 as SGDLS and CDR2 as YYNGEE. The CDR3 is CASSASGWGEQFF. CDR3 bases: TGTGCCAGCAGCGCTAGCGGGTGGGGTGAGCAGTTCTTC.

This clonotype was recorded at least ten times. This sequence joins TRBV7-9 and TRBJ2-1, with D perhaps being TRBD1 or TRBD2 (6 bases each). Trimming removed 8 bases at V and 9 bases at J, with 8 bases between. CDR1 SEHNR and CDR2 FQNEAQ come from the germline V gene (reference sequence). The CDR3 consists of 10 residues. The CDR3 is CASEGGEQFF. In DNA, the CDR3 is TGTGCCAGCGAGGGGGGTGAGCAGTTCTTC. The variable domain in full, with the rest retrieved from reference TRBV7-9 and TRBJ2-1, is DTGVSQNPRHKITKRGQNVTFRCDPISEHNRLYWYRQTLGQGPEFLTYFQNEAQLEKSRLLSDRFSAERPKGSFSTLEIQRTEQGDSAMYLCASEGGEQFFGPGTRLTVL.

This clonotype showed up just a few times. This rearrangement joins TRBV2 to TRBJ2-3; 8 bases match TRBD1. V shed 7 bases, J shed 3 bases, and the junction held 6 bases outside the gene matches. Germline CDR1 reads SNHLY; CDR2 reads FYNNEI. CDR3 length: 14 amino acids. This CDR3 is CASNGQGVTDTQYF. CDR3 bases: TGTGCCAGCAACGGACAGGGTGTAACAGATACGCAGTATTTT.

This clonotype has more than one count but fewer than ten. V and J are TRBV29-1 and TRBJ2-7; maybe TRBD2 (6 bases). There are 15 residues in the CDR3. Trimming removed 6 bases from V and 4 bases from J, with 22 bases in between. The V gene's germline CDR1 is SQVTM and CDR2 ANQGSEA. CDR3 DNA sequence: TGCAGCGTCCGTAGGGGAGGCCCGCGCGATTACGAGCAGTACTTC. Residues: CSVRRGGPRDYEQYF.

This clonotype was counted at least ten times. The V call is TRBV5-1, the J call TRBJ2-5; possible D gene TRBD2, 6 bases. The CDR3 has 14 amino acids. CDR1 SGHRS and CDR2 YFSETQ come from the germline V gene. Trimming pared 2 bases from V and 5 bases from J, leaving 13 bases between. The chain's CDR3 is CASSFTTSRETQYF. The CDR3 DNA sequence: TGCGCCAGCAGCTTTACTACTAGCCGGGAGACCCAGTACTTC.

The CDR3 DNA reads TGTGCCAGCAGCCTCGGGGGGGGTGGTGACGAGCAGTACTTC. Its protein is CASSLGGGGDEQYF. V is TRBV7-6 and J is TRBJ2-7; 8 bases fit TRBD2. V lost 5 bases to trimming and J lost 5 bases; unmatched junction nucleotides: 8. Per germline, CDR1 SGHVS and CDR2 FNYEAQ. This CDR3 spans 14 amino acids.